This TCR beta chain was captured in a study of T cell responses to AZD1222 COVID-19 vaccine. Germline CDR1 MDHEN, CDR2 SYDVKM. V gave up 6 bases and J gave up 1 base; unmatched junction bases: 15. The CDR3 contains 18 residues. The protocol was immunoSEQ multiplex PCR, while the TCRdb copy is restricted to in-frame clones and leaves out a portion. The table has roughly 160,000 clones, about nine tenths seen once. The TCR sequence derives from an adult in good health. This chain joins TRBV28 and TRBJ2-7; 10 bases agree with TRBD1. The specimen was peripheral blood, collected on day 0 of AZD1222 vaccination. DNA of the CDR3: TGTGCCAGCAGAAATAATCCTGGGACAGGGGAAAGGTCCTACGAGCAGTACTTC. Its translation is CASRNNPGTGERSYEQYF.